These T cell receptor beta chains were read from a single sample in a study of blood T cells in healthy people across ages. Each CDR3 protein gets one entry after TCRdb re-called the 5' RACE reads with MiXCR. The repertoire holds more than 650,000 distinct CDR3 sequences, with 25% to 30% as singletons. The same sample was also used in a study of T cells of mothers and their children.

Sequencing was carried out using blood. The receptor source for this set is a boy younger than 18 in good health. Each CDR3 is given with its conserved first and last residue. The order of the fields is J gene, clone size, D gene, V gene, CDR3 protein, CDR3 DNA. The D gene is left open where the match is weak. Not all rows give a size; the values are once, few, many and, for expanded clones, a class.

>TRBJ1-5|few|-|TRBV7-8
CASSWRGLQPQHF
TGTGCCAGCAGCTGGAGGGGATTACAGCCCCAGCATTTT
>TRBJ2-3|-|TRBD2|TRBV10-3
CAISTGTRGATDTQYF
TGTGCCATCAGTACCGGGACTAGAGGGGCCACAGATACGCAGTATTTT
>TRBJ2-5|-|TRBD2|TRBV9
CASSAGTSLVSETQYF
TGTGCCAGCAGCGCCGGGACTAGCCTAGTATCAGAGACCCAGTACTTC
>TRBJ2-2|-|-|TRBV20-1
CSAKSQGITGELFF
TGCAGTGCTAAATCACAGGGTATAACCGGGGAGCTGTTTTTT
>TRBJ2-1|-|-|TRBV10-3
CAIKGRGNEQFF
TGTGCCATCAAGGGACGGGGCAATGAGCAGTTCTTC
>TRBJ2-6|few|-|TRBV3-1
CASSQGVRRTILVLTF
TGTGCCAGCAGCCAAGGGGTCCGGAGGACCATTCTCGTCCTGACTTTC
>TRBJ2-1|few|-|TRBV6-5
CASRLQGSSSYNEQFF
TGTGCCAGCAGGTTACAGGGTTCGAGCTCCTACAATGAGCAGTTCTTC
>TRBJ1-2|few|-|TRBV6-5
CASIGGPNYGYTF
TGTGCCAGCATCGGGGGACCCAACTATGGCTACACCTTC
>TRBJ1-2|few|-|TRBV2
CASSGIRSANYGYTF
TGTGCCAGCAGTGGCATCAGATCGGCTAACTATGGCTACACCTTC
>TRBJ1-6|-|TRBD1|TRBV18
CASSLDRGGGNSPLHF
TGTGCCAGCTCACTGGACAGGGGTGGGGGAAATTCACCCCTCCACTTT
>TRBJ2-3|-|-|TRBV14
CASSQVGGISTDTQYF
TGTGCCAGCAGCCAAGTCGGCGGGATTAGCACAGATACGCAGTATTTT
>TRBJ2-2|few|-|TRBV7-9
CASSFYQNTGELFF
TGTGCCAGCAGCTTTTATCAGAACACCGGGGAGCTGTTTTTT
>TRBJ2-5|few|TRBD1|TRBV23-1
CASGDSLEETQYF
TGCGCCAGCGGGGACAGTCTAGAGGAGACCCAGTACTTC
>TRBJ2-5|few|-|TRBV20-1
CSARVVPEETQYF
TGCAGTGCTAGGGTCGTCCCCGAAGAGACCCAGTACTTC
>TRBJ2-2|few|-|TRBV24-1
CATSGAVPPGELFF
TGTGCCACCAGTGGGGCGGTCCCCCCCGGGGAGCTGTTTTTT
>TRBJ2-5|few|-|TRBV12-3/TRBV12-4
CASSRGASARQETQYF
TGTGCCAGCAGTCGAGGGGCTAGCGCGAGACAAGAGACCCAGTACTTC
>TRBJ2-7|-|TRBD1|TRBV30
CAWDLQGARGEQYF
TGTGCCTGGGACTTACAGGGGGCGCGGGGCGAGCAGTACTTC
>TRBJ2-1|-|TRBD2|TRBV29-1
CSVTLSGASSYNEQFF
TGCAGCGTTACTCTAAGCGGGGCCAGCTCCTACAATGAGCAGTTCTTC
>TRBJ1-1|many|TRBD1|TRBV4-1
CASSQESDRLRFF
TGCGCCAGCAGCCAAGAGTCGGACAGGTTGCGCTTCTTT
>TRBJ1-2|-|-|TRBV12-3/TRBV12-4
CASSRGYYGYTF
TGTGCCAGCAGCCGCGGCTACTATGGCTACACCTTC
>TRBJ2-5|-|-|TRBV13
CASSLEDPGAVETQYF
TGTGCCAGCAGCCTCGAGGACCCGGGGGCGGTTGAGACCCAGTACTTC
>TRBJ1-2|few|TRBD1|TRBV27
CASSFWGRTTGVWYGYAF
TGTGCCAGCAGTTTCTGGGGGCGGACGACAGGGGTCTGGTATGGCTACGCCTTC
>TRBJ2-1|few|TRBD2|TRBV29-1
CSVGGGPIGNEQFF
TGCAGCGTGGGCGGGGGGCCCATTGGCAATGAGCAGTTCTTC
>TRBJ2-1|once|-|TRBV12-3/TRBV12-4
CASSPFDGSYNEQFF
TGTGCCAGCAGCCCCTTCGACGGCTCCTACAATGAGCAGTTCTTC
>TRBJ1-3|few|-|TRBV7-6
CASSLAAGLSGNTIYF
TGTGCCAGCAGCTTAGCGGCAGGGCTCTCTGGAAACACCATATATTTT
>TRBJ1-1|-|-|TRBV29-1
CSVTLTGQGEAFF
TGCAGCGTTACCCTGACGGGGCAGGGTGAAGCTTTCTTT
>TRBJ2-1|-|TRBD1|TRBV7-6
CASSARDRANEQFF
TGTGCCAGCAGCGCCCGGGACAGGGCCAATGAGCAGTTCTTC
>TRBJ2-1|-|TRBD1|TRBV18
CASSPLLDRGNGQFF
TGTGCCAGCTCACCCCTGCTGGACAGGGGTAATGGGCAGTTCTTC
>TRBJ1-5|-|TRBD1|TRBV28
CASSLWTGGGQPQHF
TGTGCCAGCAGTTTGTGGACAGGGGGGGGGCAGCCCCAGCATTTT
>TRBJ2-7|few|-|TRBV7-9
CASSSEYTGNYEQYF
TGTGCCAGCAGCTCGGAGTATACAGGGAACTACGAGCAGTACTTC
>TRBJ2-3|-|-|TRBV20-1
CSARVPRRGAGDDTQYF
TGCAGTGCTAGAGTCCCTCGACGGGGGGCCGGAGATGATACGCAGTATTTT
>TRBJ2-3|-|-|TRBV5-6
CASSGGFPTDTQYF
TGTGCCAGCAGCGGGGGATTCCCCACAGATACGCAGTATTTT
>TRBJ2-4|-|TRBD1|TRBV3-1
CASSPLPQGVKNIQYF
TGTGCCAGCAGCCCACTGCCACAGGGGGTCAAAAACATTCAGTACTTC
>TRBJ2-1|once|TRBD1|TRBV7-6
CASSQGQGGYPGNEQFF
TGTGCCAGCAGCCAGGGACAGGGGGGATATCCAGGCAATGAGCAGTTCTTC
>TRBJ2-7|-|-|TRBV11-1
CASSLETGYEQYF
TGTGCCAGCAGCTTAGAGACGGGGTACGAGCAGTACTTC
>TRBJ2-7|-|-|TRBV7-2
CASSLNPAQTYEQYF
TGTGCCAGCAGCTTAAACCCAGCGCAAACCTACGAGCAGTACTTC
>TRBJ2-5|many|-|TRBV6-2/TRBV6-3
CASRVGETQYF
TGTGCCAGCAGGGTTGGGGAGACCCAGTACTTC
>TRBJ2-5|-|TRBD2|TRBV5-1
CASSLGTRFTETQYF
TGCGCCAGCAGCCTAGGGACTAGGTTTACAGAGACCCAGTACTTC
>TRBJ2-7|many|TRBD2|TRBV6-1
CASSERVGLLAGGHYEQYF
TGTGCCAGCAGTGAAAGGGTAGGGCTTCTAGCGGGGGGCCACTACGAGCAGTACTTC
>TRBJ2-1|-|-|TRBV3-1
CASSQDRRPSSYNEQFF
TGTGCCAGCAGCCAAGATCGGCGGCCGAGCTCCTACAATGAGCAGTTCTTC
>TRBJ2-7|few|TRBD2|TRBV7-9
CASSLMSGGAPYEQYF
TGTGCCAGCAGCTTAATGAGCGGGGGGGCCCCCTACGAGCAGTACTTC
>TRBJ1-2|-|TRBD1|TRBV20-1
CSARVRTGHSYTF
TGCAGTGCTAGAGTAAGGACAGGCCATAGCTACACCTTC
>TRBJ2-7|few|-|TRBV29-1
CSVGQGIHEQYF
TGCAGCGTTGGGCAGGGCATCCACGAGCAGTACTTC
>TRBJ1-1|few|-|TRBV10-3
CAISESGKTEAFF
TGTGCCATCAGTGAATCTGGGAAGACTGAAGCTTTCTTT
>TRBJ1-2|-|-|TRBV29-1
CSVESRAGYTF
TGCAGCGTTGAGAGCCGGGCTGGCTACACCTTC
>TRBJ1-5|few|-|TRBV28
CASSLRPGPGVSQHF
TGTGCCAGCAGCTTGCGCCCCGGGCCGGGTGTGTCCCAGCATTTT
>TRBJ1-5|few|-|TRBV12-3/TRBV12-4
CASSQDNSNQPQHF
TGTGCCAGCAGCCAGGACAATAGCAATCAGCCCCAGCATTTT
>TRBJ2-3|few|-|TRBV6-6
CASSYDQGLDTQYF
TGTGCCAGCAGTTACGACCAGGGCTTAGATACGCAGTATTTT
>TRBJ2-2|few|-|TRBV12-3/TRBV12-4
CASSSLGGGYTGELFF
TGTGCCAGCAGTTCCTTAGGGGGGGGTTACACCGGGGAGCTGTTTTTT
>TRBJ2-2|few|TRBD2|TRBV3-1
CASSPRLAGGSNTGELFF
TGTGCCAGCAGCCCCCGCCTAGCGGGGGGATCCAACACCGGGGAGCTGTTTTTT
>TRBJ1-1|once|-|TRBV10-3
CAISEGVGENHWWDTVAFF
TGTGCCATCAGTGAAGGGGTCGGTGAGAATCATTGGTGGGACACTGTAGCTTTCTTT
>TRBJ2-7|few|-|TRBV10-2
CASSEPPLGGPLSYEQYF
TGCGCCAGCAGTGAACCCCCCCTCGGTGGTCCTCTCTCCTACGAGCAGTACTTC
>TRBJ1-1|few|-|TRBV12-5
CASAYTGNTEAFF
TGTGCTAGTGCCTACACAGGGAACACTGAAGCTTTCTTT
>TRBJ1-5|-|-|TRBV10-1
CASSEGRDQPQHF
TGCGCCAGCAGCGAGGGAAGGGACCAGCCCCAGCATTTT
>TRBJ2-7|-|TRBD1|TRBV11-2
CASSYDRGYEQYF
TGTGCCAGCAGCTATGACAGGGGGTACGAGCAGTACTTC
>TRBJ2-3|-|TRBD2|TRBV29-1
CSVEAPTGGRGTQYF
TGCAGCGTTGAAGCCCCCACGGGGGGGAGGGGTACGCAGTATTTT
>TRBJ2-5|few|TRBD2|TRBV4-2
CASSQVAGLVETQYF
TGTGCCAGCAGCCAAGTGGCGGGACTAGTTGAGACCCAGTACTTC
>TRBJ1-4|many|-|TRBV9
CASTKGPNEKLFF
TGTGCCAGCACCAAGGGGCCTAATGAAAAACTGTTTTTT